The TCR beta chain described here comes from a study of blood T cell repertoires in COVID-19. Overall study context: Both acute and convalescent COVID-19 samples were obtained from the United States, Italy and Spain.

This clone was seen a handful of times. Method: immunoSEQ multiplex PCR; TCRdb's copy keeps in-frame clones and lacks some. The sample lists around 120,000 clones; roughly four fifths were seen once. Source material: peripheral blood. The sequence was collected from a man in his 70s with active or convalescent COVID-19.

The CDR3 DNA follows: TGTGCCAGCAATCCACTAGCGGGGGGGCCCGATACGCAGTATTTT. Its protein product is CASNPLAGGPDTQYF. The rearrangement links TRBV2 to TRBJ2-3, with TRBD2 matching over 13 bases. From germline, CDR1 is SNHLY and CDR2 FYNNEI. Trimming cost V 7 bases and J 6 bases; bases outside gene matches: 7. This CDR3 is 15 amino acids long.